Listed here are 14 T cell receptor beta chains from one sample, sequenced in a study of human T cells and chemical hapten exposure. This sample's time point: patch test 2, 6 weeks after DPC sensitization. As to treatment: therapeutic diphenylcyclopropenone sensitization with weekly scalp DPC. TCRdb called the RACE reads again in MiXCR, with one record for every CDR3 protein. This table holds hundreds of thousands of distinct CDR3 sequences, about 6% found once. The source was whole blood, collected in connection with sensitization to the hapten diphenylcyclopropenone (DPC). The receptors originated from a woman aged 18 to 35 with alopecia areata. Some clones in this sample may be carry-over from other donors' samples.

The CDR3 reads CASSLASTGGYTF. The CDR3, as DNA: TGCGCCAGCAGCTTGGCCTCCACAGGAGGCTACACCTTC. This chain links TRBV5-1 with TRBJ1-2; the D gene is possibly TRBD1 (5 bases). V dropped 0 bases and J dropped 8 bases, with 11 bases sitting between them. The germline V gene encodes CDR1 SGHRS and CDR2 YFSETQ. CDR3 length: 13 residues. The full variable domain, with the rest looked up from reference TRBV5-1 and TRBJ1-2, is KAGVTQTPRYLIKTRGQQVTLSCSPISGHRSVSWYQQTPGQGLQFLFEYFSETQRNKGNFPGRFSGRQFSNSRSEMNVSTLELGDSALYLCASSLASTGGYTFGSGTRLTVV.

This clonotype was seen a handful of times. CDR3 in DNA: TGTGCCAGCACCCAGGGGGGTAATGCCTACGAGCAGTACTTC. Its translation is CASTQGGNAYEQYF. The V call is TRBV7-6, the J call TRBJ2-7, with TRBD1 as a possible D gene (7 bases). The CDR3 covers 14 residues. Germline CDR1 is SGHVS and CDR2 is FNYEAQ. Trimming pared 7 bases from V and 2 bases from J, leaving 15 bases between.

This clonotype was recorded many times. The J gene is TRBJ1-1, the V gene TRBV7-2; 9 bases line up with TRBD1. CDR3 length: 13 amino acids. The V and J ends lost 4 bases and 6 bases, in that order; junction bases with no gene match: 3. Germline assignment: CDR1 SGHTA and CDR2 FQGNSA. CDR3 amino acids: CASSSRQGAEAFF. The CDR3 nucleotides read TGTGCCAGCAGCTCCCGACAGGGGGCTGAAGCTTTCTTT.

The chain employs TRBV6-2 or TRBV6-3 and TRBJ2-1, with D tentatively TRBD2 (6 bases). The CDR3 has 13 residues. V dropped 6 bases and J dropped 3 bases, with 9 bases sitting between them. Germline CDR1 is MNHEY and CDR2 is SVGEGT. CDR3: CASSKTSYNEQFF. The CDR3 coding sequence is TGTGCCAGCAGCAAGACTAGCTACAATGAGCAGTTCTTC.

This clonotype was seen repeatedly, ten times or more. This sequence joins TRBV27 and TRBJ1-2; no clear D gene. The V end was cut by 8 bases, the J end by 4 bases, with 17 bases between. This CDR3 comprises 14 residues. Germline lookup yields CDR1 MNHEY and CDR2 SMNVEV (reference sequence). The CDR3 DNA is TGTGCCAGCGGCATGGGAGGCAGAAGCTATGGCTACACCTTC. It is translated as CASGMGGRSYGYTF.

V gene TRBV4-3 combines with J gene TRBJ1-2; D possibly corresponds to TRBD1 (5 bases). From germline, CDR1 is LGHNA and CDR2 YSLEER. This CDR3 comprises 15 residues. V lost 1 base, J lost 5 bases, and 14 bases lay in between. In DNA form, the CDR3 reads TGCGCCAGCAGCCAAGTAGACAGTGCGTTATATGGCTACACCTTC. Translation: CASSQVDSALYGYTF.

This clonotype appeared a few times. The chain carries TRBV6-5 and TRBJ2-5; TRBD1 might be the D (5 bases). V dropped 8 bases and J dropped 1 base, with 5 bases sitting between them. This CDR3 has 11 residues. The germline gives CDR1 MNHEY, CDR2 SVGAGI. The CDR3 nucleotides read TGTGCCAGCGGGGCCCAAGAGACCCAGTACTTC. Protein product: CASGAQETQYF.

This clonotype came up a few times. The chain uses TRBV2 and TRBJ1-6, with D unresolved. Germline CDR1 SNHLY, CDR2 FYNNEI. With 6 bases removed from V and 7 bases from J, the gap between germline ends came to 13 bases. This CDR3 region has 14 residues. CDR3 in amino acids: CASRDGIDNSPLHF. The CDR3 DNA sequence: TGTGCCAGCAGGGACGGGATTGACAATTCACCCCTCCACTTT.

This clonotype was picked up many times. The chain employs TRBV6-2 or TRBV6-3 and TRBJ1-6; TRBD1 might be the D (5 bases). This CDR3 is built from 19 residues. V dropped 0 bases and J dropped 0 bases, with 15 bases sitting between them. Germline-derived CDR1 and CDR2 are MNHEY and SVGEGT. The CDR3 bases are TGTGCCAGCAGTTACTCGGGACTCACCGGTGGCTCCTATAATTCACCCCTCCACTTT. Translating gives CASSYSGLTGGSYNSPLHF.

This clonotype was seen only a few times. The chain uses TRBV10-3 and TRBJ2-3; D gene uncertain. The CDR3 spans 14 residues. Germline CDR1 reads ENHRY; CDR2 reads SYGVKD. Trimming pared 2 bases from V and 0 bases from J, leaving 6 bases between. The CDR3 nucleotides read TGTGCCATCAGTGAGGGGAACAGCACAGATACGCAGTATTTT. Residues: CAISEGNSTDTQYF.

The chain employs TRBV7-2 and TRBJ2-3; D perhaps matches TRBD2 (5 bases). Deletions cut 3 bases from V and 0 bases from J, with 13 bases between. In germline, CDR1 is SGHTA, CDR2 FQGNSA. The CDR3 contains 16 residues. For the CDR3, the DNA is TGTGCCAGCAGCTTGTACGGGGTGATTAGCACAGATACGCAGTATTTT. It yields the protein CASSLYGVISTDTQYF.

This clonotype was counted a few times. CDR3 loop: CASSQAKGQPYEQYF. The CDR3 nucleotides read TGTGCCAGCAGCCAAGCCAAAGGACAGCCCTACGAGCAGTACTTC. The genes are TRBV3-1 and TRBJ2-7; perhaps TRBD1 as D (6 bases). V lost 1 base, J lost 2 bases, and 12 bases lay in between. This CDR3 is built from 15 residues. Germline V lookup: CDR1 LGHDT, CDR2 YNNKEL (reference sequence).

This chain connects TRBV2 to TRBJ1-1, with D tentatively TRBD1 (5 bases). CDR1 and CDR2 from the germline V gene are SNHLY and FYNNEI. The CDR3 is 11 amino acids. The V gene lost 6 bases and the J gene lost 4 bases, with 6 bases spanning the gap. The CDR3 loop reads CASRTVTEAFF. CDR3 DNA sequence: TGTGCCAGCAGGACAGTCACTGAAGCTTTCTTT.

Many counts were recorded for this clonotype. The CDR3 region is CASSNMETQYF. Written as DNA, the CDR3 is TGTGCCAGCAGCAATATGGAGACCCAGTACTTC. The J gene is TRBJ2-5, the V gene TRBV5-6; D is undetermined. CDR3 size: 11 residues. Trimming stripped 4 bases from V and 5 bases from J, with 6 bases between. Germline CDR1 is SGHDT and CDR2 is YYEEEE.